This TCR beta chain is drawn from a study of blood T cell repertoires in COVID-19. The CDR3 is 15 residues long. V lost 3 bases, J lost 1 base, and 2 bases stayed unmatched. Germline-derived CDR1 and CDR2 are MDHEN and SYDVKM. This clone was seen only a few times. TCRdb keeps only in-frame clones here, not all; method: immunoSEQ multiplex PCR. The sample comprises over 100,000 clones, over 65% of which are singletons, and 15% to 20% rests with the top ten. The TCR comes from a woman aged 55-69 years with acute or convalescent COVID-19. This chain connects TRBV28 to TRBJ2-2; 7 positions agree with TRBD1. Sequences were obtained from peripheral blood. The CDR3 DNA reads TGTGCCAGCAGTTTGTGGACAGGGAACACCGGGGAGCTGTTTTTT. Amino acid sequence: CASSLWTGNTGELFF.